This T cell receptor (beta chain) was obtained from a study of CD8 T cells in ankylosing spondylitis. Study-wide results and limits: Matched ankylosing spondylitis synovial fluid reportedly contained a significantly enriched population of disease-linked clones. Seemingly distinctive of ankylosing spondylitis blood was a TCR beta motif formed by eight highly homologous variants. Prior work had noted some motif variants in reactive arthritis blood and synovial fluid.

The V gene's germline CDR1 is MDHEN and CDR2 SYDVKM. V lost 5 bases, J lost 0 bases, and 7 bases stayed unmatched. The CDR3 is made up of 16 amino acids. TCR beta libraries were made by quantitative 5'-RACE with molecular barcodes. TCRdb ran MiXCR on the 5' RACE reads and lists one entry per CDR3 protein. Among about 750,000 distinct CDR3 sequences listed, roughly 20% were seen once. Concerning this clonotype: The target antigen is unknown.

The chain couples TRBV28 to TRBJ2-1, with 7 nucleotides matching TRBD1. The sequence derives from a male donor with ankylosing spondylitis. Sequenced sample: blood, either unsorted or a sorted T cell fraction (not recorded which). The CDR3 DNA reads as TGTGCCAGCAGTACCGACAGGGCTGGCTCCTACAATGAGCAGTTCTTC. It yields the protein CASSTDRAGSYNEQFF.